The source of this TCR beta chain is a study of shared clonotypes between healthy human individuals. The naive CD8 population came from CD45RO-negative cells selected for CCR7, without terminally differentiated effector memory CD45RA+ cells. Profiled with immunoSEQ multiplex PCR; TCRdb holds only in-frame clones, not every one. The table has about 580,000 clones, nearly 98% seen once; the top ten hold 0.3%. Sequenced material: naive CD8+ T cells sorted from blood. This receptor was identified in a man in his thirties or forties in good health.

The chain's CDR3 is CASSQTRQEINYGYTF. Written as DNA, the CDR3 is TGTGCCAGCAGCCAAACTAGACAGGAAATTAACTATGGCTACACCTTC. This chain connects TRBV9 to TRBJ1-2, with a weak D call TRBD1 (6 bases). CDR1 and CDR2 (germline): SGDLS, YYNGEE. CDR3 size: 16 residues. V lost 4 bases and J lost 1, with 17 bases in between.